One TCR beta chain is described in this entry. Reprocessing the 5' RACE reads, TCRdb reports a single entry for every CDR3 protein and omits DNA. This sample's table has roughly 350,000 distinct CDR3 sequences. This record belongs to a study of T cells expressing NK-cell markers. Overall study: It was sorted CD3+CD56-NKG2C+, CD3+CD56+NKG2C- and CD3+CD56+NKG2C+ T cells that provided the TCR beta repertoires.

This CDR3 comprises 17 residues. Germline assignment: CDR1 LNHDA and CDR2 SQIVND (reference sequence). The gene calls are TRBV19 and TRBJ2-5; there is no DNA to check the TCRdb D call of TRBD2. The receptor's source is a man aged 18 to 69 in good health. The sample consisted of blood T cells: a sorted CD56 or NKG2C T cell subset, CD4+ or CD8+ T cells, or bulk PBMC T cells (not recorded which). CDR3 loop: CASSIVASGGYQETQYF. Full variable domain (remainder filled in from reference TRBV19 and TRBJ2-5): DGGITQSPKYLFRKEGQNVTLSCEQNLNHDAMYWYRQDPGQGLRLIYYSQIVNDFQKGDIAEGYSVSREKKESFPLTVTSAQKNPTAFYLCASSIVASGGYQETQYFGPGTRLLVL.